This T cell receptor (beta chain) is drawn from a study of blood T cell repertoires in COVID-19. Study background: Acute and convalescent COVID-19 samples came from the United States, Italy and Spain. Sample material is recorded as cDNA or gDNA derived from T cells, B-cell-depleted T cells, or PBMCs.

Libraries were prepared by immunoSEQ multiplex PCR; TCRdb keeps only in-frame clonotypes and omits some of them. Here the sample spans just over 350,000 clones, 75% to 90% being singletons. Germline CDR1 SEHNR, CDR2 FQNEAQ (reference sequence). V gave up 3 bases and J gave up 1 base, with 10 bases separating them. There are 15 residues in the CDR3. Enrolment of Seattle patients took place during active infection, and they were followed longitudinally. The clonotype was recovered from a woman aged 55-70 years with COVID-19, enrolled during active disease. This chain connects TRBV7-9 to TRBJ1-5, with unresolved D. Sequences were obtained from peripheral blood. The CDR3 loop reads CASSFGQSSNQPQHF. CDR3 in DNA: TGTGCCAGCAGCTTTGGGCAATCGAGCAATCAGCCCCAGCATTTT. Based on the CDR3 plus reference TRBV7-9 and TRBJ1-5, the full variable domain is DTGVSQNPRHKITKRGQNVTFRCDPISEHNRLYWYRQTLGQGPEFLTYFQNEAQLEKSRLLSDRFSAERPKGSFSTLEIQRTEQGDSAMYLCASSFGQSSNQPQHFGDGTRLSIL.